These 2 T cell receptor beta chains share one sample of origin, sequenced in a study of technical replicates of blood from a handful of donors. The table came from immunoSEQ multiplex PCR; TCRdb's copy has only in-frame clones and leaves some out. Among tens of thousands of clones listed, 94% were seen once. Source material: T cells isolated from PBMCs. The receptors come from a human donor in good health.

This clone has only one observation. The V and J genes are TRBV5-1 and TRBJ2-3; TRBD1 is a possible D gene (7 bases). The CDR3 has 15 amino acids. Germline values: CDR1 SGHRS, CDR2 YFSETQ. V was shortened by 1 base and J by 3 bases, with 12 bases between the two germline ends. The CDR3: CASSLPGGPTDTQYF. CDR3 sequence (DNA): TGCGCCAGCAGCTTGCCAGGGGGGCCAACAGATACGCAGTATTTT.

CDR3 nucleotide sequence: TGCAGCGTCCAGGATCCCAGCCGGGAGCAGTACTTC. Its translation: CSVQDPSREQYF. The gene calls are TRBV29-1 and TRBJ2-7; D gene uncertain. The CDR3 is 12 amino acids. The V end was cut by 6 bases, the J end by 7 bases, with 16 bases between. CDR1 and CDR2 (germline): SQVTM, ANQGSEA.